The 22 T cell receptor beta chains below were found in one sample sequenced in a study of shared clonotypes between healthy human individuals. Profiled with immunoSEQ multiplex PCR; TCRdb holds only in-frame clones, not every one. The repertoire holds about 1,900,000 clones, with approximately 94% as singletons. Selected positively for CCR7 and CD45RO-negative, naive CD8 cells excluded terminally differentiated effector memory CD45RA+ cells. The sequencing sample was made of naive CD8+ T cells sorted from blood. The source is a man between 18 and 35 years old in good health.

The chain has TRBV6-5 and TRBJ2-7; D is unclear. CDR3 length equals 14 residues. V lost 0 bases and J 2 bases, leaving 8 bases between the germline ends. CDR1 and CDR2 from the germline V gene are MNHEY and SVGAGI. Written as DNA, the CDR3 is TGTGCCAGCAGTTACTCTCCCGTAGCCTACGAGCAGTACTTC. Encoded protein: CASSYSPVAYEQYF.

DNA for the CDR3: TGCGCCAGCAGCACGGGGGGAGAATACTACGAGCAGTACTTC. Translating gives CASSTGGEYYEQYF. V usage is TRBV5-1 and J usage is TRBJ2-7; 7 positions match TRBD2. V shed 4 bases, J shed 3 bases, and the junction held 7 bases outside the gene matches. Germline CDR1 SGHRS, CDR2 YFSETQ. This CDR3 contains 14 residues.

The V and J genes are TRBV11-2 and TRBJ1-1; D is uncertain. The CDR3 runs 14 residues. In germline, CDR1 is SGHAT, CDR2 FQNNGV. Trimming stripped 2 bases from V and 2 bases from J, with 9 bases between. The CDR3 DNA reads as TGTGCCAGCAGCTTACCGGGAATTAACACTGAAGCTTTCTTT. It is translated as CASSLPGINTEAFF.

The V gene is TRBV5-1, the J gene TRBJ1-1; TRBD1 agrees at 7 bases. CDR1 and CDR2 from the germline V gene are SGHRS and YFSETQ. The CDR3 extends over 15 amino acids. Trimming removed 4 bases from V and 2 bases from J; junction bases left unmatched: 8. As DNA, the CDR3 is TGCGCCAGCAGCACCACGACAGGGCTTAACACTGAAGCTTTCTTT. Translating gives CASSTTTGLNTEAFF.

The chain is built from TRBV14 and TRBJ1-2; perhaps TRBD1 as D (5 bases). Trimming pared 0 bases from V and 3 bases from J, leaving 20 bases between. The germline CDR1 and CDR2 sequences are SGHDN and FVKESK. This CDR3 comprises 18 residues. CDR3: CASSQDLGWGGRDYGYTF. Written as DNA, the CDR3 is TGTGCCAGCAGCCAAGATTTGGGCTGGGGCGGGCGAGACTATGGCTACACCTTC.

The chain recombines TRBV2 with TRBJ2-1, with 11 bases identical to TRBD2. From germline, CDR1 is SNHLY and CDR2 FYNNEI. There are 15 residues in the CDR3. The V segment lost 6 bases and the J segment 4 bases; nucleotides outside the gene matches: 5. In DNA, the CDR3 is TGTGCCAGCAGCGCCGGGACTAGCGGTTACAATGAGCAGTTCTTC. It is translated as CASSAGTSGYNEQFF.

For the CDR3, the DNA is TGTGCCAGCAGCGCTAGCGAGACCTACGAGCAGTACTTC. This gives the protein CASSASETYEQYF. The chain has TRBV7-9 and TRBJ2-7, with a possible D match to TRBD2 (6 bases). Trimming removed 5 bases from V and 2 bases from J, with 10 bases in between. Germline V gene data show CDR1 as SEHNR and CDR2 as FQNEAQ (reference sequence). CDR3 size: 13 residues.

The rearrangement joins TRBV6-1 to TRBJ1-2; 9 nucleotides align to TRBD1. Germline loops: CDR1 MNHNS, CDR2 SASEGT. The CDR3 extends over 15 amino acids. V lost 9 bases, J lost 10 bases, and 18 bases stayed unmatched. CDR3 loop: CASRGDRDPLVDYTF. The CDR3 DNA reads as TGTGCCAGTCGCGGGGACAGGGACCCCCTAGTCGACTACACCTTC.

This clone occurred once. The gene calls are TRBV14 and TRBJ2-1; possible D gene TRBD1, 5 bases. This CDR3 contains 15 residues. Germline V gene lookup returns CDR1 SGHDN and CDR2 FVKESK. V lost 2 bases and J lost 9, with 17 bases in between. The CDR3 DNA follows: TGTGCCAGCAGCCAACTCAGGGCACCAGGGATTGAGCAGTTCTTC. Amino acids: CASSQLRAPGIEQFF.

The chain is built from TRBV27 and TRBJ2-1, with 13 bases fitting TRBD2. The CDR3 is 17 amino acids. V lost 4 bases, J lost 2 bases, and 5 bases stayed unmatched. Germline assignment: CDR1 MNHEY and CDR2 SMNVEV (reference sequence). CDR3 residues: CASSWSGTSGAYNEQFF. The CDR3 coding sequence is TGTGCCAGCAGTTGGTCCGGGACTAGCGGGGCCTACAATGAGCAGTTCTTC.

V usage is TRBV27 and J usage is TRBJ2-3, with 11 bases aligning to TRBD2. V was clipped by 5 bases and J by 1 base; unmatched bases: 8. CDR1 and CDR2 from the germline V gene are MNHEY and SMNVEV (reference sequence). The CDR3 totals 17 residues. The CDR3 protein is CASSPRLAGWGTDTQYF. The DNA for the CDR3 is TGTGCCAGCAGTCCCCGACTAGCGGGGTGGGGCACAGATACGCAGTATTTT.

A single count supports this clone. The chain's CDR3 is CASRTGTGSYGYTF. In DNA form, the CDR3 reads TGTGCCAGCAGAACCGGGACAGGCAGCTATGGCTACACCTTC. The gene calls are TRBV5-5 and TRBJ1-2; TRBD1 agrees at 8 bases. Trimming took 5 bases from V and 4 from J; bases not matched to a gene: 7. The CDR3 is 14 amino acids. Germline lookup yields CDR1 SGHKS and CDR2 YYEKEE (reference sequence).

This clone turned up a few times. This sample includes further DNA sequences coding for the same CDR3. The J gene is TRBJ2-7, the V gene TRBV5-1, with D hard to call. Germline V CDR1 and CDR2: SGHRS, YFSETQ. Trimming stripped 1 base from V and 1 base from J, with 6 bases between. CDR3 length: 13 amino acids. CDR3 coding DNA: TGCGCCAGCAGCTTGACAGAGTCCTACGAGCAGTACTTC. Its protein is CASSLTESYEQYF. Full variable domain (rest looked up from reference TRBV5-1 and TRBJ2-7): KAGVTQTPRYLIKTRGQQVTLSCSPISGHRSVSWYQQTPGQGLQFLFEYFSETQRNKGNFPGRFSGRQFSNSRSEMNVSTLELGDSALYLCASSLTESYEQYFGPGTRLTVT.

The rearrangement uses TRBV7-6 and TRBJ2-3, with TRBD2 identical over 11 bases. The J segment lost 4 bases and the V segment lost 5 bases, leaving 8 bases of the junction unmatched. From germline, CDR1 is SGHVS and CDR2 FNYEAQ. The CDR3 is 16 residues long. CDR3 protein: CASSLVGSGRADTQYF. DNA of the CDR3: TGTGCCAGCAGCCTGGTGGGTAGCGGGAGGGCAGATACGCAGTATTTT.

The chain couples TRBV6-5 to TRBJ1-5; TRBD1 might be the D (5 bases). The CDR3 totals 14 residues. The V and J ends lost 2 bases and 9 bases respectively, with 14 bases between them. Germline V gene data show CDR1 as MNHEY and CDR2 as SVGAGI. In DNA, the CDR3 is TGTGCCAGCAGTTACGAGCAGGGCGCGTGGCCCCAGCATTTT. The encoded protein is CASSYEQGAWPQHF.

Regarding this clone: Other nucleotide sequences in the sample specify the same CDR3. The chain employs TRBV5-6 and TRBJ2-7; D is perhaps TRBD2 (5 bases). The ends were cut back, 0 bases at V and 7 bases at J, with 5 bases in the middle. Per germline, CDR1 SGHDT and CDR2 YYEEEE. There are 11 residues in the CDR3. Written as DNA, the CDR3 is TGTGCCAGCAGCTTGGGAGGGGAGCAGTACTTC. Its translation is CASSLGGEQYF.

The J gene is TRBJ1-5, the V gene TRBV11-2; no clear D gene. The germline V and J ends were trimmed by 0 bases and 5 bases, with 5 bases remaining between them. There are 13 residues in the CDR3. Germline-derived CDR1 and CDR2 are SGHAT and FQNNGV. CDR3 region: CASSLDPDQPQHF. CDR3 DNA sequence: TGTGCCAGCAGCTTAGACCCAGATCAGCCCCAGCATTTT.

This chain uses TRBV27 with TRBJ1-4; 8 nucleotides agree with TRBD1. The CDR3 extends over 14 amino acids. CDR1 and CDR2 from the germline V gene are MNHEY and SMNVEV (reference sequence). With V trimmed by 5 bases and J by 8 bases, 7 bases remained unmatched. CDR3 protein: CASSPTGEDEKLFF. CDR3 in DNA: TGTGCCAGCAGTCCGACAGGGGAAGACGAAAAACTGTTTTTT.

The genes are TRBV6-1 and TRBJ1-3; 8 positions match TRBD1. Germline CDR1 is MNHNS and CDR2 is SASEGT. The V gene end was trimmed by 4 bases and the J gene end by 2 bases; junction bases not matched to a gene: 7. The CDR3 is 16 residues long. CDR3 bases: TGTGCCAGCAGTGTACAGGGGGAAGGAACTGGAAACACCATATATTTT. It encodes CASSVQGEGTGNTIYF.

This chain uses TRBV28 with TRBJ2-2, with D uncertain. The V end lost 3 bases, the J end lost 0 bases, and 5 bases lay between the germline ends. Germline assignment: CDR1 MDHEN and CDR2 SYDVKM. CDR3 length: 14 residues. In nucleotides, the CDR3 is TGTGCCAGCAGTTTTTATACGAACACCGGGGAGCTGTTTTTT. Its protein product is CASSFYTNTGELFF.

The chain joins TRBV11-2 to TRBJ1-1, with 7 bases aligning to TRBD1. The CDR3 loop spans 15 amino acids. Trimming at V came to 6 bases and at J to 0 bases, leaving 7 bases not matched to a gene. CDR1 SGHAT and CDR2 FQNNGV come from the germline V gene. Here the CDR3 reads CASRYNRGLNTEAFF. The DNA of the CDR3 is TGTGCCAGCAGATATAACAGGGGCCTGAACACTGAAGCTTTCTTT.

The chain combines TRBV5-6 with TRBJ2-2; D not certain. CDR1 and CDR2 from the germline V gene are SGHDT and YYEEEE. Trimming cost V 1 base and J 0 bases, with 13 bases left between them. The length of the CDR3 is 17 residues. The CDR3 protein is CASSLTVGFSNTGELFF. As DNA, the CDR3 is TGTGCCAGCAGCTTGACCGTAGGATTTTCGAACACCGGGGAGCTGTTTTTT.